The source of this T cell receptor (beta chain) is a study of T cell repertoires in cytomegalovirus infection. Study at large: Alongside well-studied HLA-B-restricted CMV epitopes, recently identified HLA-C-restricted CMV epitopes were also used. Public TCR beta signatures indicated both CMV infection and matching HLA type. Findings and caveats of the study: CMV-specific TCR beta clonotypes restricted by HLA-C were the ones dominating the ex vivo response. Individuals carrying CMV plus the relevant HLA were identified by cumulative frequency of public TCR beta families.

From the reads, TCRdb called clonotypes with MiXCR, one entry per CDR3 protein. The sample has about 900,000 distinct CDR3 sequences; roughly 30% are singletons. A word on this clonotype: Its cognate antigen is unknown.

Trimming took off 1 base at V and 4 bases at J, with 13 bases between the two ends. Germline V gene data show CDR1 as MGHRA and CDR2 as YSYEKL. This CDR3 is 15 amino acids long. The chain is built from TRBV4-1 and TRBJ1-2; D unclear. The specimen was cultured CD8+ T cells from PBMCs, collected from culture after CMV antigen stimulation. The clonotype was recovered from a human donor in good health (CMV status not recorded). Some clones in this sample may be carry-over from other donors' samples. The CDR3 coding sequence is TGCGCCAGCAGCCAAGGTTTCACAGTAATCTATGGCTACACCTTC. Protein sequence: CASSQGFTVIYGYTF.